The clone carrying this T cell receptor beta chain was detected once. The data originate from a study of T cells in Graves' hyperthyroidism and ophthalmopathy. Trimming pared 1 base from V and 2 bases from J, leaving 12 bases between. The CDR3 covers 16 residues. Per the germline V gene, CDR1 is LNHNV and CDR2 is YYDKDF (reference sequence). The investigators amplified TCR beta CDR3 regions from RNA transcripts. HTBI primers were employed in a first-round RT-PCR of the TCR CDR3. One entry per CDR3 protein results from TCRdb running MiXCR on the multiplex PCR reads. Of approximately 250,000 distinct CDR3 sequences listed, 24% are singletons.

The sample comprised blood. This TCR was recovered from a middle-aged woman with Graves' ophthalmopathy. V and J are TRBV15 and TRBJ1-5; possible D gene TRBD1, 5 bases. The CDR3 loop reads CATSRVGGGGNQPQHF. The CDR3, as DNA: TGTGCCACCAGCAGAGTGGGGGGAGGAGGCAATCAGCCCCAGCATTTT.